The text below deals with one T cell receptor beta chain. The antigen is undetermined. The sample originates from a study of T cells in tuberculosis. Background on the study: A South African cohort included IGRA-negative adolescents, latently infected IGRA-positive adolescents and adults with active tuberculosis.

The CDR3 runs to 14 residues. Trimming removed 8 bases at V and 5 bases at J, with 17 bases between. The germline V gene encodes CDR1 MGHDK and CDR2 SYGVNS. This table comes from immunoSEQ multiplex PCR, and its TCRdb copy is limited to in-frame clones, with some not included. Of around 43,000 clones in the sample, 95% were seen once. Study results and limitations: Active tuberculosis cases were adults; controls were adolescents. Active tuberculosis patients had shorter CDR3-alpha; the beta difference was nonsignificant. Classification accuracy was approximately 85% (AUROC more than 0.8) with the GMM-specific repertoire.

The sample was PBMCs. V gene TRBV25-1 combines with J gene TRBJ2-3, with a possible D match to TRBD1 (6 bases). The TCR originated in a donor aged 5-35 years with latent tuberculosis or without tuberculosis infection. CDR3 in amino acids: CASGGQGGKDTQYF. Written as DNA, the CDR3 is TGTGCCAGCGGGGGACAAGGTGGGAAAGATACGCAGTATTTT. The full variable domain, in which reference TRBV25-1 and TRBJ2-3 provide the parts outside the CDR3, is EADIYQTPRYLVIGTGKKITLECSQTMGHDKMYWYQQDPGMELHLIHYSYGVNSTEKGDLSSESTVSRIRTEHFPLTLESARPSHTSQYLCASGGQGGKDTQYFGPGTRLTVL.